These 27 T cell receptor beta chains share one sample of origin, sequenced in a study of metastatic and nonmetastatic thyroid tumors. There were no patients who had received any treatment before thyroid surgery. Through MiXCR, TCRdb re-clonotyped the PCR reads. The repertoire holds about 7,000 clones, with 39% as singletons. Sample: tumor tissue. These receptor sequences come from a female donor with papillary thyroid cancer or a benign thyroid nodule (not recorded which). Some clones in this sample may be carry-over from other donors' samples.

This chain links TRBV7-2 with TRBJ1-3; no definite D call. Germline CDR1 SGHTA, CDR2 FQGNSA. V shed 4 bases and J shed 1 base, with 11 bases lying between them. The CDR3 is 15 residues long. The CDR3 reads CASSSTPRSGNTIYF. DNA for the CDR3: TGTGCCAGCAGCTCGACTCCCAGATCTGGAAACACCATATATTTT.

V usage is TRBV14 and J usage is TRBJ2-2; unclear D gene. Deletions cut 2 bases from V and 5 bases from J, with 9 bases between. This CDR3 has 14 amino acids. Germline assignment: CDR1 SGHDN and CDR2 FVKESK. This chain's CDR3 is CASSQWGITGELFF. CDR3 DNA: TGTGCCAGCAGCCAATGGGGAATTACCGGGGAGCTGTTTTTT.

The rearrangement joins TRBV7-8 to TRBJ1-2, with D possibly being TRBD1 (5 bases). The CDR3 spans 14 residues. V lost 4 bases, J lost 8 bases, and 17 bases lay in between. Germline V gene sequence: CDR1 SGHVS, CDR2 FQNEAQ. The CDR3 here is CASSSSGLREGYTF. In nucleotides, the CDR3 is TGTGCCAGCAGCTCCTCGGGACTCCGTGAGGGCTACACCTTC. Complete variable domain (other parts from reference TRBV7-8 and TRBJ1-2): GAGVSQSPRYKVAKRGQDVALRCDPISGHVSLFWYQQALGQGPEFLTYFQNEAQLDKSGLPSDRFFAERPEGSVSTLKIQRTQQEDSAVYLCASSSSGLREGYTFGSGTRLTVV.

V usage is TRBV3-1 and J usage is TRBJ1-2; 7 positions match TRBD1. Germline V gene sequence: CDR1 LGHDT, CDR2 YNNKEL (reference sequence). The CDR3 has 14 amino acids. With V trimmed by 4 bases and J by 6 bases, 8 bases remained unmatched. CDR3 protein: CASSPTTGSHGYTF. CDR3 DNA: TGTGCCAGCAGCCCCACGACAGGGTCCCATGGCTACACCTTC. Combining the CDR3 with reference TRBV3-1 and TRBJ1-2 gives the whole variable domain DTAVSQTPKYLVTQMGNDKSIKCEQNLGHDTMYWYKQDSKKFLKIMFSYNNKELIINETVPNRFSPKSPDKAHLNLHINSLELGDSAVYFCASSPTTGSHGYTFGSGTRLTVV.

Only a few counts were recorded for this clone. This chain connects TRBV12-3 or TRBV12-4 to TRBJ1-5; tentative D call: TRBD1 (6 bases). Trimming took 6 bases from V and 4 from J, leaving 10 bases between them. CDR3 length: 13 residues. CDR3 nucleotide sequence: TGTGCCAGCAGCAAGGACAGAAATCAGCCCCAGCATTTT. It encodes CASSKDRNQPQHF.

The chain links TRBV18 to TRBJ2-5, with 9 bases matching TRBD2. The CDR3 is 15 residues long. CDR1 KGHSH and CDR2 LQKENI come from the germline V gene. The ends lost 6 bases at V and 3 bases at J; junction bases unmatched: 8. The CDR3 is CASSPRLADEETQYF. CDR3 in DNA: TGTGCCAGCTCCCCCCGACTAGCGGATGAAGAGACCCAGTACTTC.

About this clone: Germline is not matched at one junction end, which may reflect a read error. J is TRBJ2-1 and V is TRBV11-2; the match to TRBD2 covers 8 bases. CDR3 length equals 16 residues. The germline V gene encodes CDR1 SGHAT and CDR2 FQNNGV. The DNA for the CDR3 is TGTTCCAGCAGCCCCATGACTAGCGAGATACACAATGAGCAGTTCTTC. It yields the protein CSSSPMTSEIHNEQFF.

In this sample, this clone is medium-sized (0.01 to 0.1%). CDR3 amino acids: CASSVDALTQYF. In DNA, the CDR3 is TGTGCCAGCAGTGTCGATGCTCTTACGCAGTATTTT. The chain joins TRBV6-1 to TRBJ2-3; no clear D gene. The germline CDR1 and CDR2 sequences are MNHNS and SASEGT. The length of the CDR3 is 12 residues. The ends were cut back, 4 bases at V and 8 bases at J, with 10 bases in the middle.

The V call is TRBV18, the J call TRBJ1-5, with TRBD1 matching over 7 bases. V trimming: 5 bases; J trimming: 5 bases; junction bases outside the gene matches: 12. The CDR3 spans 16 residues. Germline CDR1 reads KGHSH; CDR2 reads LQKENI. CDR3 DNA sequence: TGTGCCAGCTCAACATCGGCCGGGACAGTGTATCAGCCCCAGCATTTT. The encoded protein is CASSTSAGTVYQPQHF.

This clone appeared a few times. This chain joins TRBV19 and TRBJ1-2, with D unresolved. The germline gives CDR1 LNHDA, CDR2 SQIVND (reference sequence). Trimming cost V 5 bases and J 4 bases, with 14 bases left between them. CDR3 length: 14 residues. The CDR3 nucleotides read TGTGCCAGTAGTGCCCTGGCCGGAACCTATGGCTACACCTTC. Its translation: CASSALAGTYGYTF.

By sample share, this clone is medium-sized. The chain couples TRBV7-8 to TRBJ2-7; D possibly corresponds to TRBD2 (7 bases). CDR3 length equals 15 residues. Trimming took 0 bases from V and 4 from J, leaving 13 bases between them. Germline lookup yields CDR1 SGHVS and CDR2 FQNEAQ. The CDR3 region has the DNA TGTGCCAGCAGCTTAGCTGGGAGGGGGTTATACGAGCAGTACTTC. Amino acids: CASSLAGRGLYEQYF.

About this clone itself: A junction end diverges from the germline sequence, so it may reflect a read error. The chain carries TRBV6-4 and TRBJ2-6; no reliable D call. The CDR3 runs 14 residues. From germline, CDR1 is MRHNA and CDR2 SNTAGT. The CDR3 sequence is CASSYSSRANVLTF. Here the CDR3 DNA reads TGTGCCAGCAGTTACAGCTCTCGGGCCAACGTCCTGACTTTC.

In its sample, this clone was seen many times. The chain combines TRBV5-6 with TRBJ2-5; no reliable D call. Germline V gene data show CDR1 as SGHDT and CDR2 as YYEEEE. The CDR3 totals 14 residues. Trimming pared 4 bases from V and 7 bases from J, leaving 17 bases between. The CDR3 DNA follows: TGTGCCAGCAGCGGTCGCGGCTACCGAGGGACCCAGTACTTC. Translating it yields CASSGRGYRGTQYF.

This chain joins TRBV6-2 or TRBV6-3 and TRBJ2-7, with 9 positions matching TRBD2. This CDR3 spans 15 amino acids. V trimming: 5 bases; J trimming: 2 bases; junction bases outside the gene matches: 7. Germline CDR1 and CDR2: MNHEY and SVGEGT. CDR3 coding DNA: TGTGCCAGCAGTCTCGAGGTAGCGGGGGCCTACGAGCAGTACTTC. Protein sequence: CASSLEVAGAYEQYF.

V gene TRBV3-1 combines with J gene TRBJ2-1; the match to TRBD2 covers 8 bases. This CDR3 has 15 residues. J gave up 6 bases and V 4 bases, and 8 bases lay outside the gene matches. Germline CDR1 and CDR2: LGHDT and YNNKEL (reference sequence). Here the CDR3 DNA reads TGTGCCAGCAGCCCCGGGACTAGTTTAAGCAATGAGCAGTTCTTC. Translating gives CASSPGTSLSNEQFF.

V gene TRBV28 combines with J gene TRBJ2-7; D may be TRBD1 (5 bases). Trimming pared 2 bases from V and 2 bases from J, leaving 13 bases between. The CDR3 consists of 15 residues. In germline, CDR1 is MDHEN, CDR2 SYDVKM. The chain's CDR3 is CASSLTQLGAYEQYF. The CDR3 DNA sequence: TGTGCCAGCAGTTTAACCCAGTTAGGGGCCTACGAGCAGTACTTC.

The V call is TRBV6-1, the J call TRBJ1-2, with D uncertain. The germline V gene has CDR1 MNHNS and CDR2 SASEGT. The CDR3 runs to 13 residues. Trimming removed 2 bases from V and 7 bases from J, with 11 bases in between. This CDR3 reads CASSEQVASGYTF. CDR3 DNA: TGTGCCAGCAGTGAACAGGTCGCTTCTGGCTACACCTTC.

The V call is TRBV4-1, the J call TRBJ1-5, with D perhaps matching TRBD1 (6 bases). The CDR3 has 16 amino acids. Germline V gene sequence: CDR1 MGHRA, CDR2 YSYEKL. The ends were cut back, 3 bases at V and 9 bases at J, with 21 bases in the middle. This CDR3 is CASSQTATGVTRPQHF. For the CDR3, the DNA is TGCGCCAGCAGCCAGACGGCGACAGGCGTAACAAGGCCCCAGCATTTT.

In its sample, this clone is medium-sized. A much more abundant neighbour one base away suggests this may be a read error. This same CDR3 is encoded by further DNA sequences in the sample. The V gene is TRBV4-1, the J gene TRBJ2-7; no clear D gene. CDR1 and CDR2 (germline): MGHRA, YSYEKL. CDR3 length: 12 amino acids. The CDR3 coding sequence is TGCGCCAGCAGCCAAGATTTCGGCGAGCAGTATTTC. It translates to CASSQDFGEQYF.

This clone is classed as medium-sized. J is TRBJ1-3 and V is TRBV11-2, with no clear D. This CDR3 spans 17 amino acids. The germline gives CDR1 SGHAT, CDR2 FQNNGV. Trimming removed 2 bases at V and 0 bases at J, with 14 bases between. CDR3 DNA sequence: TGTGCCAGCAGCTTAAAAGTCAGCGTTCTCTCTGGAAACACCATATATTTT. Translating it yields CASSLKVSVLSGNTIYF.

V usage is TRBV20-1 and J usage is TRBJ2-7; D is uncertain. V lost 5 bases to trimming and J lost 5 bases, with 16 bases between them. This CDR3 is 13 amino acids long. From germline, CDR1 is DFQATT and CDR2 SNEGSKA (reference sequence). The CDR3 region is CSAAGPVEDEQYF. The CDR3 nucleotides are TGCAGTGCTGCTGGCCCCGTCGAGGACGAGCAGTACTTC.

Written as DNA, the CDR3 is TGTGCCAGCACCATGCTTAGAGGTTCTGACACCCCTAGGAACACTGAAGCTTTCTTT. Residues: CASTMLRGSDTPRNTEAFF. The rearrangement joins TRBV6-2 or TRBV6-3 to TRBJ1-1, with D uncertain. The germline gives CDR1 MNHEY, CDR2 SVGEGT. This CDR3 spans 19 amino acids. Deletions cut 7 bases from V and 1 base from J, with 28 bases between.

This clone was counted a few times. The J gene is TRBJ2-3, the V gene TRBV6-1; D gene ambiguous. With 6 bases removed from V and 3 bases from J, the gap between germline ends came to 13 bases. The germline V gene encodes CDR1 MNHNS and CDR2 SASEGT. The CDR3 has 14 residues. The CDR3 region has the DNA TGTGCCAGCAGGCCTCTTGGGCCGACAGATACGCAGTATTTT. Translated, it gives CASRPLGPTDTQYF.

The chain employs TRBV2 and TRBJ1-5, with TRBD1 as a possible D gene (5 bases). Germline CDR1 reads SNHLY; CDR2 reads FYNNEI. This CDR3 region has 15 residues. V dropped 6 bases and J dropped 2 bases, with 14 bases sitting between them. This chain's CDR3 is CASRFRVGGNQPQHF. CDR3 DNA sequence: TGTGCCAGCAGGTTCAGGGTGGGTGGCAATCAGCCCCAGCATTTT.

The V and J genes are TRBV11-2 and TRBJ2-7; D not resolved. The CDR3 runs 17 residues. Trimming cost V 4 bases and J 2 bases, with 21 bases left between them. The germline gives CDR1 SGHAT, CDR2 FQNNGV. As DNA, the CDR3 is TGTGCCAGCAGCTCCCTGACGTCCGGTACAGAAACCTACGAGCAGTACTTC. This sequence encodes CASSSLTSGTETYEQYF.

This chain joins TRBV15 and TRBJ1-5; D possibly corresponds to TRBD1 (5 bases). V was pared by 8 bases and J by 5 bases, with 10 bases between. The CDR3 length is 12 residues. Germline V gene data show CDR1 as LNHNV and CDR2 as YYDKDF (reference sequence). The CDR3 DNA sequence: TGTGCCACCCGGGGGGGGGATCAGCCCCAGCATTTT. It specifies CATRGGDQPQHF.

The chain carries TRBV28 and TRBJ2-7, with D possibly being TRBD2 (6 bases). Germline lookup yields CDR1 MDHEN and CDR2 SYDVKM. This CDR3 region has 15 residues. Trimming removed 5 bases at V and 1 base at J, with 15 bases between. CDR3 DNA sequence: TGTGCCAGCAGTACCTTCGGGGGAGTATCCTACGAGCAGTACTTC. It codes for CASSTFGGVSYEQYF.